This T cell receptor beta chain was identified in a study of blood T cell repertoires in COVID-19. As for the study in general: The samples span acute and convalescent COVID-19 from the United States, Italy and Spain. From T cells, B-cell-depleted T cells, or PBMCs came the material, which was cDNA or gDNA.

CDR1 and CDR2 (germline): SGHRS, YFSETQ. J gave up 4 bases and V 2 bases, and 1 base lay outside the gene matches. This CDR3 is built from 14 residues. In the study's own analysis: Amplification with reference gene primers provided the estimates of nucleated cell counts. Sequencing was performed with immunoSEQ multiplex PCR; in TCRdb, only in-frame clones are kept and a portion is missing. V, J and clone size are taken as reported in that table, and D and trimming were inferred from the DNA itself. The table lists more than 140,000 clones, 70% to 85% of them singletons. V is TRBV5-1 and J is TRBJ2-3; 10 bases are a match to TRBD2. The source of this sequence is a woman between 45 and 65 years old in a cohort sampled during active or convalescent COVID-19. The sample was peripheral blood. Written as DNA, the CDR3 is TGCGCCAGCAGCTTAGGGACTAGCGCAGATACGCAGTATTTT. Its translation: CASSLGTSADTQYF.